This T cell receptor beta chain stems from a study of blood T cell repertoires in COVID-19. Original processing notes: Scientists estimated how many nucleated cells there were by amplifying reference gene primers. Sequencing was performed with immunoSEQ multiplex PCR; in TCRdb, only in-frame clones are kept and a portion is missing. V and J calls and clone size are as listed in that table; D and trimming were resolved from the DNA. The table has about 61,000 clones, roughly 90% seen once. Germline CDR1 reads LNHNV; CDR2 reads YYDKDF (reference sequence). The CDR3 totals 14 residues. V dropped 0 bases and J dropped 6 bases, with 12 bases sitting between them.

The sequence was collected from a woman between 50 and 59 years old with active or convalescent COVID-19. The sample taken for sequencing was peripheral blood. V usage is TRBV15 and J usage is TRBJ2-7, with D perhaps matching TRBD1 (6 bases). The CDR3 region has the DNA TGTGCCACCAGCAGAGATCAGACAGGTCGCGAGCAGTACTTC. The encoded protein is CATSRDQTGREQYF.